The rows below give T cell receptor beta chains drawn from one sample of a study of T cell responses to AZD1222 COVID-19 vaccine. Measured with immunoSEQ multiplex PCR; TCRdb has only the in-frame clones, and not every one. The sample comprises about 110,000 clones, approximately 90% of which are singletons, and roughly 3.2% rests with the top ten. The source was peripheral blood, collected on day 0 of AZD1222 vaccination. All receptors come from an adult in good health. CDR3s include the opening cysteine and the closing phenylalanine or tryptophan. The order of the fields is D gene, clone size, V gene, J gene, CDR3 DNA, CDR3 protein. A D gene is named only where the DNA matches it firmly. Some rows mark clone size as missing; the rest say once, few, many or name a class of expanded clone.

-	-	TRBV7-2	TRBJ1-1	TGTGCCAGCACCCTCTTTCAGGGGAACACTGAAGCTTTCTTT	CASTLFQGNTEAFF
-	-	TRBV6-5	TRBJ2-1	TGTGCCAGCAACCCCCCGGGACGCAGGAATGAGCAGTTCTTC	CASNPPGRRNEQFF
-	-	TRBV7-9	TRBJ2-3	TGTGCCAGCGAGAGGGACTCTACGCAGTATTTT	CASERDSTQYF
-	-	TRBV11-2	TRBJ2-1	TGTGCCAGCAGCTTAGATGGTACGTACAATGAGCAGTTCTTC	CASSLDGTYNEQFF
TRBD1	-	TRBV7-8	TRBJ1-2	TGTGCCAGCAGCTCCCACCGCGGGACAGGGGTAGTTGGCTACACCTTC	CASSSHRGTGVVGYTF
-	few	TRBV7-9	TRBJ1-2	TGTGCCAGCAGCCCCCGGGAGGGTGGCTACACCTTC	CASSPREGGYTF
TRBD1	-	TRBV3-1/TRBV3-2	TRBJ2-7	TGTGCCAGCAGCCTATGGACAGGGGGCCCCTACGAGCAGTACTTC	CASSLWTGGPYEQYF
-	-	TRBV9	TRBJ2-1	TGTGCCAGCAGCGCAGGACTCACCCGGGGCAATGAGCAGTTCTTC	CASSAGLTRGNEQFF
-	-	TRBV28	TRBJ1-1	TGTGCCAGCAGTTTCGTTAGGAGGAACACTGAAGCTTTCTTT	CASSFVRRNTEAFF
-	-	TRBV11-2	TRBJ2-2	TGTGCCAGCAGCTTAGATGGAGTCAGGGGAAGGGGAGCGAACACCGGGGAGCTGTTTTTT	CASSLDGVRGRGANTGELFF
-	-	TRBV19	TRBJ2-5	TGTGCCAGTAGTAGTAACTTCTGGGAGACCCAGTACTTC	CASSSNFWETQYF
-	-	TRBV6-1	TRBJ1-6	TGTGCCAGCAGTGATCGGTCAGGGGTCAATAATTCACCCCTCCACTTT	CASSDRSGVNNSPLHF
TRBD1	-	TRBV15	TRBJ2-6	TGTGCCACCGAGCGACCGGGACAGGGATCCGTCCTGACTTTC	CATERPGQGSVLTF
TRBD2	-	TRBV6-5	TRBJ2-1	TGTGCCAGCAGTTACCGGCGGGGGGGTGAGCAGTTCTTC	CASSYRRGGEQFF
-	-	TRBV7-2	TRBJ1-4	TGTGCCAGCAGCACCCACCCTGGGACTAATGAAAAACTGTTTTTT	CASSTHPGTNEKLFF
-	-	TRBV11-2	TRBJ2-7	TGTGCCAGCAGCTTAGAGAGCCGGGGGCCGTCCTACGAGCAGTACTTC	CASSLESRGPSYEQYF
-	-	TRBV11-2	TRBJ1-1	TGTGCCAGCAGCTCGGGGGCCCGAGTTGCGAACACTGAAGCTTTCTTT	CASSSGARVANTEAFF
-	-	TRBV9	TRBJ2-5	TGTGCCAGCAGCGGAGAATGGGGGGAGGAGACCCAGTACTTC	CASSGEWGEETQYF
-	-	TRBV5-1	TRBJ2-3	TGCGCCAGCAGCTTGGAGGGCAGGAGCACAGATACGCAGTATTTT	CASSLEGRSTDTQYF
-	-	TRBV6-1	TRBJ2-1	TGTGCCAGCAGTGAATGGGGTTTACAAAGGGGTAATGAGCAGTTCTTC	CASSEWGLQRGNEQFF